This T cell receptor beta chain was sequenced for a study of cytomegalovirus exposure and HLA in healthy donors. Whole-study context: Early on, a data release was issued that held some 91 million unique TCRs from HLA-typed donors.

The PCR ran on 60 Vbeta and 13 Jbeta primers. Clones were sequenced by immunoSEQ multiplex PCR, and TCRdb holds only the in-frame ones, with some missing. This table has about 180,000 clones, 65% to 85% appearing once. Findings and limits, study-wide: Later on, a genetic analysis was performed. It linked a missense variant in DCLRE1C with V- and J-gene trimming of TCR beta. CMV antigen specificity of a few CMV-associated chains was confirmed in vitro.

Concerning this clone: The antigen is not known.

V was pared by 2 bases and J by 5 bases, with 15 bases of the junction left unmatched. The CDR3 spans 18 residues. Germline V CDR1 and CDR2: MGHRA, YSYEKL. Specimen: PBMCs. This chain uses TRBV4-1 with TRBJ2-5; 9 bases align to TRBD1. This sequence was found in a girl between 10 and 17 years old in good health and CMV-seropositive. CDR3 protein: CASSQFPQGAIGRETQYF. The CDR3 DNA reads TGCGCCAGCAGCCAATTCCCACAGGGGGCTATAGGTAGGGAGACCCAGTACTTC.